Listed below are T cell receptor beta chains from one sample, sequenced in a study of T cell responses to AZD1222 COVID-19 vaccine. The assay was immunoSEQ multiplex PCR, and TCRdb's table has in-frame clones only and misses some. The sample lists 110,000 to 150,000 clones, over 90% occurring once. Specimen: peripheral blood, collected on day 0 of AZD1222 vaccination. The receptors were gathered from an adult in good health. Each CDR3 is given with its conserved first and last residue. D genes are given only for firm matches. Expanded clones get a size class; other rows say once, few or many, or leave the size out.

J: TRBJ1-6; D: NA; V: TRBV11-2; size: NA; DNA: TGTGCCAGCAGCTTCATAGGGATTAATTCACCCCTCCACTTT; CDR3: CASSFIGINSPLHF
J: TRBJ1-1; D: TRBD1; V: TRBV5-4; size: NA; DNA: TGTGCCAGCAGCCCGACAGGGGTCGACACTGAAGCTTTCTTT; CDR3: CASSPTGVDTEAFF
J: TRBJ2-5; D: NA; V: TRBV1; size: NA; DNA: TGCACCAGCAGCCAAGAGGAATCATCCAGCGGGAGGGCCAGAGAGACCCAGTACTTC; CDR3: CTSSQEESSSGRARETQYF
J: TRBJ2-3; D: TRBD2; V: TRBV7-9; size: NA; DNA: TGTGCCAGCAGCACAAGCGGGAGTCGCACAGATACGCAGTATTTT; CDR3: CASSTSGSRTDTQYF
J: TRBJ2-7; D: NA; V: TRBV12-3/TRBV12-4; size: NA; DNA: TGTGCCAGCACCAGGGACACATATTACGAGCAGTACTTC; CDR3: CASTRDTYYEQYF
J: TRBJ1-5; D: NA; V: TRBV6-6; size: NA; DNA: TGTGCCAGCAGTACCTTCGACAAGATCAATCAGCCCCAGCATTTT; CDR3: CASSTFDKINQPQHF
J: TRBJ1-5; D: NA; V: TRBV19; size: once; DNA: TGTGCCAGTAGTAAAGGGAATCAGCCCCAGCATTTT; CDR3: CASSKGNQPQHF
J: TRBJ2-1; D: NA; V: TRBV7-9; size: NA; DNA: TGTGCCAGCAGCCCCAGAGGCACTAGGTATAACAGCTCCTACAATGAGCAGTTCTTC; CDR3: CASSPRGTRYNSSYNEQFF
J: TRBJ2-5; D: NA; V: TRBV21-1; size: NA; DNA: TGTGCCAGCAGCAAACTAAATAGTAAAGAGACCCAGTACTTC; CDR3: CASSKLNSKETQYF
J: TRBJ2-7; D: NA; V: TRBV20-1; size: once; DNA: TGCAGTGCTAGTTTTGGGGGACCGGGACAACTATACGAGCAGTACTTC; CDR3: CSASFGGPGQLYEQYF
J: TRBJ1-2; D: TRBD1; V: TRBV30; size: NA; DNA: TGTGCCTGGAGAGCGGGACAGGGGTTTGGCTACACCTTC; CDR3: CAWRAGQGFGYTF
J: TRBJ2-3; D: TRBD2; V: TRBV3-1/TRBV3-2; size: once; DNA: TGTGCCAGCAGCTCCTTAGCGGGAGAGGGGACAGATACGCAGTATTTT; CDR3: CASSSLAGEGTDTQYF
J: TRBJ1-2; D: NA; V: TRBV3-1/TRBV3-2; size: NA; DNA: TGTGCCAGCAGCCAGGGGGTAGGTGCCAACTATGGCTACACCTTC; CDR3: CASSQGVGANYGYTF
J: TRBJ2-5; D: NA; V: TRBV6-5; size: NA; DNA: TGTGCCAGCAGACCCCAGGGGAAAGAGACCCAGTACTTC; CDR3: CASRPQGKETQYF
J: TRBJ2-1; D: NA; V: TRBV19; size: NA; DNA: TGTGCCAGTAGTATAGACGGGTTACGGGGACATGAGCAGTTCTTC; CDR3: CASSIDGLRGHEQFF
J: TRBJ2-7; D: TRBD1; V: TRBV3-1/TRBV3-2; size: NA; DNA: TGTGCCAGCAGCCTCGGACAGGGGTTCGGCGAGCAGTACTTC; CDR3: CASSLGQGFGEQYF
J: TRBJ1-1; D: NA; V: TRBV19; size: NA; DNA: TGTGCCAGTACGGGGAATTCGAACACTGAAGCTTTCTTT; CDR3: CASTGNSNTEAFF
J: TRBJ2-7; D: NA; V: TRBV4-2; size: NA; DNA: TGTGCCAGCAGCCAAGATAGGGGCCCCTACGAGCAGTACTTC; CDR3: CASSQDRGPYEQYF
J: TRBJ1-5; D: TRBD1; V: TRBV24-1; size: NA; DNA: TGTGCCACCAGTGATATTGTGGACAGGGGGAGGAGACAGCCCCAGCATTTT; CDR3: CATSDIVDRGRRQPQHF
J: TRBJ1-5; D: TRBD1; V: TRBV6-2/TRBV6-3; size: NA; DNA: TGTGCCAGCAGTAAAGGACAGGCTAGCAATCAGCCCCAGCATTTT; CDR3: CASSKGQASNQPQHF
J: TRBJ2-1; D: NA; V: TRBV18; size: few; DNA: TGTGCCAGCTCACCCACAGGCGATGAGCAGTTCTTC; CDR3: CASSPTGDEQFF
J: TRBJ2-2; D: NA; V: TRBV5-1; size: NA; DNA: TGCGCCAGCAGGGGGGAACAGCACACCGGGGAGCTGTTTTTT; CDR3: CASRGEQHTGELFF
J: TRBJ1-1; D: NA; V: TRBV5-4; size: NA; DNA: TGTGCCAGCAGCTTGGACACTGAAGCTTTCTTT; CDR3: CASSLDTEAFF
J: TRBJ1-3; D: NA; V: TRBV6-1; size: NA; DNA: TGTGCCAGCAGTGAAAGCCCCGGGGCTGGAAACACCATATATTTT; CDR3: CASSESPGAGNTIYF
J: TRBJ1-5; D: NA; V: TRBV10-3; size: NA; DNA: TGTGCCATCGTCGCCGGGACACAGAATCAGCCCCAGCATTTT; CDR3: CAIVAGTQNQPQHF
J: TRBJ2-4; D: TRBD2; V: TRBV4-1; size: NA; DNA: TGCGCCAGCAGCCAACCGTGGACTAGCGCCCAGAGGCTAGCCAAAAACATTCAGTACTTC; CDR3: CASSQPWTSAQRLAKNIQYF
J: TRBJ2-7; D: TRBD2; V: TRBV5-1; size: once; DNA: TGCGCCAGCAGCTGGGGACTAGCGGGAAACTACGAGCAGTACTTC; CDR3: CASSWGLAGNYEQYF
J: TRBJ2-5; D: TRBD1; V: TRBV11-2; size: NA; DNA: TGTGCCAGCAGCTTAGGGACAGGCGAGACCCAGTACTTC; CDR3: CASSLGTGETQYF
J: TRBJ1-2; D: NA; V: TRBV4-2; size: NA; DNA: TGTGCCAGCAGCCATGGGGCCGTCGTGTATGGCTACACCTTC; CDR3: CASSHGAVVYGYTF
J: TRBJ2-7; D: TRBD1; V: TRBV5-1; size: NA; DNA: TGCGCCAGCAGAGTTGGGACAGGGACCTACGAGCAGTACTTC; CDR3: CASRVGTGTYEQYF
J: TRBJ2-1; D: TRBD2; V: TRBV29-1; size: NA; DNA: TGCAGCGTTGAACGGGGGGATACCTACAATGAGCAGTTCTTC; CDR3: CSVERGDTYNEQFF
J: TRBJ2-6; D: NA; V: TRBV10-3; size: NA; DNA: TGTGCCATCAGTGACTTACGCGGGGGCGTTTCCGGGGCCAACGTCCTGACTTTC; CDR3: CAISDLRGGVSGANVLTF
J: TRBJ1-1; D: NA; V: TRBV6-5; size: NA; DNA: TGTGCCAGCAGTTACCTCCGGGACACTGAAGCTTTCTTT; CDR3: CASSYLRDTEAFF
J: TRBJ2-3; D: NA; V: TRBV7-2; size: NA; DNA: TGTGCCAGCAGCTTAGGTAGTGGCAGCACAGATACGCAGTATTTT; CDR3: CASSLGSGSTDTQYF
J: TRBJ2-7; D: TRBD2; V: TRBV10-3; size: NA; DNA: TGTGCCATCAGTGAGACGGGGGGGCTAGAAGCCTACGAGCAGTACTTC; CDR3: CAISETGGLEAYEQYF
J: TRBJ1-5; D: TRBD1; V: TRBV19; size: NA; DNA: TGTGCCAGTAGTAGAGACAGGGCTCAGCCCCAGCATTTT; CDR3: CASSRDRAQPQHF
J: TRBJ2-1; D: NA; V: TRBV7-2; size: NA; DNA: TGTGCCAGCAGCTTTGAGCGATCCTACAATGAGCAGTTCTTC; CDR3: CASSFERSYNEQFF